The rows below give T cell receptor beta chains drawn from one sample of a study of T-cell memory formation after mild COVID-19. Each CDR3 protein is one row after TCRdb ran MiXCR on the 5' RACE reads. The sample lists hundreds of thousands of distinct CDR3 sequences; 16% were seen once. The sample consisted of PBMCs or a T cell subset sorted from them (not recorded which). These TCRs come from a man aged 18 to 30 who had mild COVID-19 (a few samples of this study predate the infection). Cell type and time point are not known. CDR3s include the opening cysteine and the closing phenylalanine or tryptophan. Clone size is stated in some rows and not others, as once, few, many or a class when expanded.

v_call,clone_size,cdr3_aa
TRBV5-1,NA,CASSLGGVRETQYF
TRBV11-2,few,CASSNGAGSPDTQYF
TRBV2,NA,CASSPAGSPEAFF
TRBV7-6,NA,CASSLAPGGRDTQYF
TRBV2,NA,CASSGEEETQYF
TRBV2,few,CASARGPQPQHF
TRBV6-2/TRBV6-3,NA,CASSTRGETQYF
TRBV11-2,few,CASQTSVGGYTF
TRBV7-3,NA,CASSFEAGLNTEAFF
TRBV5-1,many,CASSVDRGQTGELFF
TRBV20-1,many,CSAKSGTVFYEQYF
TRBV10-3,few,CATQGVYGYTF
TRBV10-2,few,CASSGDSYNEKLFF
TRBV11-2,few,CASSSNPGGNEQFF
TRBV4-1,many,CASSQGQNTGELFF